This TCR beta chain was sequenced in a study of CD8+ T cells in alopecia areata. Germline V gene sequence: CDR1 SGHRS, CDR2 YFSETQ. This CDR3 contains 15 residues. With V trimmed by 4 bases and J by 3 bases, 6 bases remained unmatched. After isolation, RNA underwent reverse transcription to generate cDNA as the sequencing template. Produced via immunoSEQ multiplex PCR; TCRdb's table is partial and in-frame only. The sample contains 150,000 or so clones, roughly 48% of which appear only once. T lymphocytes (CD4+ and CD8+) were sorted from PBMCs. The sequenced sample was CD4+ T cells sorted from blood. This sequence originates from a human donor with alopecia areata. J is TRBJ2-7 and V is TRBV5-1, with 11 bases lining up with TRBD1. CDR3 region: CASSGGQGAFYEQYF. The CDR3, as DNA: TGCGCCAGCAGCGGAGGACAGGGGGCCTTCTACGAGCAGTACTTC.